The source of this T cell receptor beta chain is a study of spatial heterogeneity in lung cancer. About the research overall: Each unique TCR and UMI combination was seen more than ten times on average in raw reads. Findings and caveats of the study: Tumoral mutation counts were tracked by counts of expanded intratumoral alpha and beta TCRs.

V gave up 7 bases and J gave up 7 bases, with 23 bases separating them. The CDR3 totals 15 residues. CDR1 MNHNS and CDR2 SASEGT come from the germline V gene. Individual TCR cDNA molecules each bore their own unique molecular identifier. Via MiXCR, TCRdb re-called the 5' RACE reads, giving one row per CDR3 protein. The table shows about 3,000 distinct CDR3 sequences, with 5% to 7% occurring only once. Time point here: sample taken at primary tumor resection. The donors comprised some 78 untreated early-stage non-small cell lung cancer patients. Whole RNA, which was extracted from tumor, nontumor lung tissue or frozen PBMC, was sequenced without any cell sorting. At least ten counts were recorded for this clonotype. The antigen is undetermined. The library was built for alpha chains, so this beta chain is an off-target read and its size means little.

V gene TRBV6-1 combines with J gene TRBJ2-7; D is undetermined. Sequences were derived from lung tumor tissue, sampled at surgery. This sequence was found in a male donor with early-stage non-small cell lung cancer. Here the CDR3 DNA reads TGTGCCAGCAAAACCAGGCCAGATCCCGTTCGAGAGCAGTACTTC. This encodes CASKTRPDPVREQYF.